This T cell receptor beta chain derives from a study of CD8+CD57+ T cells in acquired aplastic anemia. Study-level information: Across the sorted CD4+ and CD8+ cells, DNA amounts averaged about 3.1 ug. Healthy donor CD4+ samples were sequenced to a depth that averaged around 9.9 million reads.

Findings and caveats of the study: With respect to CD8+ Simpson's diversity, patients and controls did not differ significantly.

Remarks on this clonotype: The antigen is not known.

Both TCR beta VDJ combination and CDR3 sequence profiling were carried out. Genomic DNA was the template for this profiling. TCRdb fed the reads into MiXCR, producing one record per CDR3 protein. The table records hundreds of thousands of distinct CDR3 sequences, under 80% of them present only once. The V and J ends lost 3 bases and 0 bases respectively, with 8 bases between them. The CDR3 is 15 residues long. The germline CDR1 and CDR2 sequences are MGHDK and SYGVNS. The receptor was isolated from a human donor in good health, serving as a control. The specimen was sorted CD4+, CD8+, or CD8+CD57+ T cells (not recorded which) from PBMCs. The chain carries TRBV25-1 and TRBJ2-2; maybe TRBD1 (6 bases). The CDR3 nucleotides are TGTGCCAGCAGTGAGGGGACAACGAACACCGGGGAGCTGTTTTTT. Translation gives CASSEGTTNTGELFF.